This T cell receptor beta chain was identified during a study of blood T cell repertoires in COVID-19. Turning to the study itself: There were acute and convalescent COVID-19 samples, and they came from the United States, Italy and Spain. The analysed material was cDNA or gDNA that came from T cells, B-cell-depleted T cells, or PBMCs.

Trimming at V came to 6 bases and at J to 5 bases, leaving 5 bases not matched to a gene. The germline CDR1 and CDR2 sequences are LGHNT and FRNRAP. This CDR3 comprises 14 residues. Authors' methods: Reference gene primer amplification yielded estimated nucleated cell counts. Assay used: immunoSEQ multiplex PCR; TCRdb lists only in-frame clones, some missing. The DNA was the basis for D and trimming; V, J and clone size are from that table. Of 100,000 or so clones listed, about four fifths are singletons. This chain connects TRBV12-5 to TRBJ2-2; 8 nucleotides match TRBD1. The sequence was collected from an elderly man with acute or convalescent COVID-19. Sequencing was performed on peripheral blood. CDR3 region: CASGPGGATGELFF. The CDR3, as DNA: TGTGCTAGTGGCCCAGGGGGCGCAACCGGGGAGCTGTTTTTT. Looking up the rest from reference TRBV12-5 and TRBJ2-2 gives the full variable domain: DARVTQTPRHKVTEMGQEVTMRCQPILGHNTVFWYRQTMMQGLELLAYFRNRAPLDDSGMPKDRFSAEMPDATLATLKIQPSEPRDSAVYFCASGPGGATGELFFGEGSRLTVL.